These T cell receptor beta chains were read from a single sample in a study of identical twins. TCRdb processed the 5' RACE reads anew with MiXCR; each CDR3 protein has one entry. Of a few hundred thousand distinct CDR3 sequences listed, around 18% were seen once; the top ten hold 9% to 15%. The sample comprised naive T cells sorted from blood. The origin of the receptors is a man between 45 and 60 years old in good health. Each CDR3 is given with its conserved first and last residue. A D gene is named only where the DNA matches it firmly. Clone size is stated in some rows and not others, as once, few, many or a class when expanded.

cdr3_nt,cdr3_aa,j_call,clone_size,v_call,d_call
TGTGCCAGCAGCTTAGATTCGCGGGGGAACACCGGGGAGCTGTTTTTT,CASSLDSRGNTGELFF,TRBJ2-2,.,TRBV7-2,.
TGTGCCAGCAGCTTAGCGCGGACAGGGGAAGCTTTCTTT,CASSLARTGEAFF,TRBJ1-1,many,TRBV7-9,TRBD1
TGTGCCAGCAGTTCTAGCGGACCCTTGTACGAGCAGTACTTC,CASSSSGPLYEQYF,TRBJ2-7,.,TRBV27,TRBD2
TGTGCCACCAGTGATTCAGGAGCAGTGGTCTATGGCTACACCTTC,CATSDSGAVVYGYTF,TRBJ1-2,few,TRBV24-1,.
TGTGCCAGCAGCTTGGCTCGCGGGAGGGCCGGTCGAGATGAGCAGTTCTTC,CASSLARGRAGRDEQFF,TRBJ2-1,.,TRBV5-5,TRBD2
TGTGCCACCAGTGATTTGTATATGAGCGGGGGGCGGACAGATACGCAGTATTTT,CATSDLYMSGGRTDTQYF,TRBJ2-3,.,TRBV24-1,TRBD2
TGCGCCAGCAGCTTTGCCGGGAGTGTCCCCGGGGAGCTGTTTTTT,CASSFAGSVPGELFF,TRBJ2-2,.,TRBV5-1,.
TGTGCCAGCAGCCCGACTTGGACAGGGAAACCTTATGGCTACACCTTC,CASSPTWTGKPYGYTF,TRBJ1-2,.,TRBV6-2/TRBV6-3,TRBD1
TGCAGTGCTAGAGTGGTTGGGATGAACACTGAAGCTTTCTTT,CSARVVGMNTEAFF,TRBJ1-1,many,TRBV20-1,.
TGCGCCAGCAGCCAAGATACGGTGTTGGCAGGGGGGGGTTACGAGCAGTACTTC,CASSQDTVLAGGGYEQYF,TRBJ2-7,.,TRBV4-3,.
TGTGCCAGCAGCCTACTGGGACAAAACCAAGAGACCCAGTACTTC,CASSLLGQNQETQYF,TRBJ2-5,many,TRBV14,.
TGTGCCAGCAGAGACCATCGGCGAGAGACCCAGTACTTC,CASRDHRRETQYF,TRBJ2-5,few,TRBV12-3/TRBV12-4,.
TGTGCCAGCAGCTTACTGATGGTCTCCGGGGAGCTGTTTTTT,CASSLLMVSGELFF,TRBJ2-2,few,TRBV7-2,.
TGCGCCAGCAGCTTCGCCGCTCGGGGTGATAATTCACCCCTCCACTTT,CASSFAARGDNSPLHF,TRBJ1-6,.,TRBV5-1,.
TGTGCCAGCAGCTTCAGTACCGTCGGCAGGGAATTTGGCTACACCTTC,CASSFSTVGREFGYTF,TRBJ1-2,many,TRBV5-5,.
TGTGCCAGCAGCTTGCGTACTAGCGGGTTAACCGGGGAGCTGTTTTTT,CASSLRTSGLTGELFF,TRBJ2-2,.,TRBV5-5,TRBD2
TGTGCCAGCAGCTTAGAGCGGCTCACAGATACGCAGTATTTT,CASSLERLTDTQYF,TRBJ2-3,few,TRBV11-2,.
TGTGCCAGCACCCCCTGGCAGGGAAAGTCACCCCTCCACTTT,CASTPWQGKSPLHF,TRBJ1-6,.,TRBV5-6,.
TGTGCCAGCAGCAACCTTCAGGGTGGTGAAGCTTTCTTT,CASSNLQGGEAFF,TRBJ1-1,many,TRBV6-1,.
TGCGCCAGCAGCTGGAGACGCGGGGCCTTGAACAATGAGCAGTTCTTC,CASSWRRGALNNEQFF,TRBJ2-1,.,TRBV4-1,.
TGTGCCAGCAGTTTAGAAGGACTAGCGGGAAGTATCCGGACCCAGTACTTC,CASSLEGLAGSIRTQYF,TRBJ2-5,.,TRBV28,TRBD2
TGTGCCACCGGCCGGACTAGCGGGACAGGTGAGCAGTTCTTC,CATGRTSGTGEQFF,TRBJ2-1,.,TRBV24-1,TRBD2
TGTGCCAGCAGCCGCAAGCGGGGAACGATCCAAGAGACCCAGTACTTC,CASSRKRGTIQETQYF,TRBJ2-5,many,TRBV5-6,TRBD2
TGCAGTGCTAGAGCGGTTGAGTATGGCTACACCTTC,CSARAVEYGYTF,TRBJ1-2,few,TRBV20-1,.
TGTGCCAGCAGTTATGACAGCTACTATGGCTACACCTTC,CASSYDSYYGYTF,TRBJ1-2,many,TRBV6-2/TRBV6-3,.
TGTGCCAGCAGCTTAGTATTAACTGGGACTGAAGCTTTCTTT,CASSLVLTGTEAFF,TRBJ1-1,.,TRBV7-9,.
TGTGCCAGCGCTGGGACAGGGGCTTACTACGAGCAGTACTTC,CASAGTGAYYEQYF,TRBJ2-7,.,TRBV6-1,TRBD1
TGTGCCAGCAGGCTAAGCGGGAGCTCCTACAATGAGCAGTTCTTC,CASRLSGSSYNEQFF,TRBJ2-1,few,TRBV12-3/TRBV12-4,TRBD2
TGTGCCAGCAGCTTAGATGGGATGGACACTGAAGCTTTCTTT,CASSLDGMDTEAFF,TRBJ1-1,.,TRBV7-9,.
TGCAGTGCTCGGGTCCCGGAAACCTACGAGCAGTACTTC,CSARVPETYEQYF,TRBJ2-7,.,TRBV20-1,.
TGCGCCACTACCAAGGGGACCCAAAATTACAATGAGCAGTTCTTC,CATTKGTQNYNEQFF,TRBJ2-1,.,TRBV5-1,.
TGCAGTGCTAGTGGGACTAGCGGCTACGAGCAGTACTTC,CSASGTSGYEQYF,TRBJ2-7,many,TRBV20-1,TRBD2
TGCAGTGCTAGAACCCGATCAGATACGCAGTATTTT,CSARTRSDTQYF,TRBJ2-3,.,TRBV20-1,.
TGTGCCAGCAGCTCTGGCAGCGGGGGGCGGGATGAGCAGTTCTTC,CASSSGSGGRDEQFF,TRBJ2-1,.,TRBV5-4,TRBD2
TGCAGTGCTAGTTTCGCTAGCGGGAGGGGCACCGGGGAGCTGTTTTTT,CSASFASGRGTGELFF,TRBJ2-2,few,TRBV20-1,TRBD2
TGCGCCAGCAGCTTTCGTACAAATGACGACGAGCAGTACTTC,CASSFRTNDDEQYF,TRBJ2-7,many,TRBV5-1,.
TGTGCCAGCAGCACCAGAACAGGGGTGGGGACTGAAGCTTTCTTT,CASSTRTGVGTEAFF,TRBJ1-1,.,TRBV4-2,TRBD1
TGCGCCAGCAGCCCGTGGGACAGACTCGGGGAGCTGTTTTTT,CASSPWDRLGELFF,TRBJ2-2,.,TRBV5-1,TRBD1
TGTGCCAGCAGTTTATATGAGGGGGCGAACAATGAGCAGTTCTTC,CASSLYEGANNEQFF,TRBJ2-1,many,TRBV27,TRBD1
TGTGCCAGCAGTGTTAGCGGGACCTCCTACAATGAGCAGTTCTTC,CASSVSGTSYNEQFF,TRBJ2-1,many,TRBV2,TRBD2
TGTGCCAGCAGCTTAGTAGGAGGACAGACCCTAGTCAAAAACATTCAGTACTTC,CASSLVGGQTLVKNIQYF,TRBJ2-4,few,TRBV11-2,.
TGTGCCAGCAGCCAAGGGGAGGGAGGTTCGTACGAGCAGTACTTC,CASSQGEGGSYEQYF,TRBJ2-7,few,TRBV3-1,TRBD2
TGTGCCATCAGTGAGGACCGTTCGACAGATACGCAGTATTTT,CAISEDRSTDTQYF,TRBJ2-3,few,TRBV10-3,.
TGTGCCAGCAGCTCACTAGCCAATGAGCAGTTCTTC,CASSSLANEQFF,TRBJ2-1,few,TRBV13,.
TGTGCCAGCAGCGCGACCAGGGGGCGAGCCGGGGAGCTGTTTTTT,CASSATRGRAGELFF,TRBJ2-2,.,TRBV7-2,TRBD1
TGTGCCAGCAGCTTAGGACGGGGGGGCTACTACGAGCAGTACTTC,CASSLGRGGYYEQYF,TRBJ2-7,.,TRBV11-2,TRBD2
TGCAGTGCTAGTAACTTGCGGGAAGGGTCCTACAATGAGCAGTTCTTC,CSASNLREGSYNEQFF,TRBJ2-1,.,TRBV20-1,.